This T cell receptor beta chain is drawn from a study of persistence of HIV-infected CD4 T cells. General study points: Antigen-responding cells were enriched for degenerate expanded CDR3beta sequences.

About this clone: Its cognate antigen is unknown.

This CDR3 contains 13 residues. Trimming took 0 bases from V and 6 from J, leaving 6 bases between them. Per the germline V gene, CDR1 is SGHNT and CDR2 is YENEEA. The stimulus was an HIV-1 Gag 15-mer peptide pool, roughly 1 ug/peptide/mL. CD40L-negative CD69-negative CD45RO-high memory CD4+ T cells were sorted as populations depleted of antigen-responding cells. The libraries were made with immunoSEQ version 4 in survey mode. Produced via immunoSEQ multiplex PCR; TCRdb's table is partial and in-frame only. The table shows 30,000 or so clones, with 82% occurring only once. The genes are TRBV11-3 and TRBJ1-5; D is ambiguous. This clonotype was sampled from an adult woman with HIV who was CMV-seropositive. The sample consisted of CD4+ T cells sorted from PBMCs after approximately 20-hour stimulation, taken from a patient who received antiretroviral therapy. The CDR3 DNA reads TGTGCCAGCAGCTTAGATCTCGGTCAGCCCCAGCATTTT. This encodes CASSLDLGQPQHF.